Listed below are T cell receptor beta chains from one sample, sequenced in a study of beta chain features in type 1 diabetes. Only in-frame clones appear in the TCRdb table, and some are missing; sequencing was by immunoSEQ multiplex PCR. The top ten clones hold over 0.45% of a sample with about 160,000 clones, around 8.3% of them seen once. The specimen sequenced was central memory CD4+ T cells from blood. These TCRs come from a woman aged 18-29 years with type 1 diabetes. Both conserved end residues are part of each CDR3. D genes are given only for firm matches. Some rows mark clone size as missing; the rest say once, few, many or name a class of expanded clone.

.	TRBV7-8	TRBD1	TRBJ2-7	TGTGCCAGCAGCTTAGGGGACAGGGGAGGTGGGGGGCAGTACTTC	CASSLGDRGGGGQYF
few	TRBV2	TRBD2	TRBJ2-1	TGTGCCAGCAGCCGTGACTTTGCGGGGGGGTACAATGAGCAGTTCTTC	CASSRDFAGGYNEQFF
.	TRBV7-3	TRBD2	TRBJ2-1	TGTGCCAGCAGCTTAACCCGGACTAGCGGGAGTAGTGAGCAGTTCTTC	CASSLTRTSGSSEQFF
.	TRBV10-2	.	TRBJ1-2	TGCGCCAGCAGTGAGCACAGGGCCTATGGCTACACCTTC	CASSEHRAYGYTF
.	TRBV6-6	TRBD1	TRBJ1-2	TGTGCCAGCGTGGCCCACCGGGACAGCGATTATGGCTACACCTTC	CASVAHRDSDYGYTF
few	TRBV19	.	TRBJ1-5	TGTGCCAGTAGTATAATTCAGGGCAATCAGCCCCAGCATTTT	CASSIIQGNQPQHF
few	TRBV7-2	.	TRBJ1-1	TGTGCCAGCAGCCAAGACGGGGGGAACACTGAAGCTTTCTTT	CASSQDGGNTEAFF
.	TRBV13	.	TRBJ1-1	TGTGCCAGCAGCAGGGGCCGTCCGGTGAACACTGAAGCTTTCTTT	CASSRGRPVNTEAFF
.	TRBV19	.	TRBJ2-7	TGTGCCAGTAGGACTACAGGGAGCTCCTACGAGCAGTACTTC	CASRTTGSSYEQYF
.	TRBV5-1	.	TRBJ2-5	TGCGCCAGCAGCCCCTCCCTGGGCGTGGAGACCCAGTACTTC	CASSPSLGVETQYF